Listed below are T cell receptor beta chains from one sample, sequenced in a study of OX40 agonist ivuxolimab in advanced cancers. Method: immunoSEQ multiplex PCR; TCRdb's copy keeps in-frame clones and lacks some. Here the sample spans around 60,000 clones, more than 85% being singletons. This specimen consisted of CD4+ or CD8+ T cells sorted from blood, obtained in a trial of the OX40 agonist ivuxolimab. These receptors all come from an adult with an advanced solid tumor such as melanoma, head and neck, liver or kidney cancer. CDR3s include the opening cysteine and the closing phenylalanine or tryptophan. A D gene is named only where the DNA matches it firmly. The size field is filled for only some rows; it gives once, few, many or a size class.

j_call	v_call	d_call	clone_size	cdr3_aa	cdr3_nt
TRBJ2-1	TRBV2	NA	NA	CASSEFDEQFF	TGTGCCAGCAGTGAATTTGATGAGCAGTTCTTC
TRBJ1-1	TRBV18	NA	NA	CASRGGVNTEAFF	TGTGCCAGTCGAGGCGGAGTGAACACTGAAGCTTTCTTT
TRBJ2-1	TRBV7-9	TRBD2	NA	CASSLGLAVGNEQFF	TGTGCCAGCAGCTTAGGCCTAGCGGTGGGCAATGAGCAGTTCTTC
TRBJ2-6	TRBV27	NA	NA	CASSHRQLSSGANALTF	TGTGCCAGCAGTCACCGACAGCTAAGCTCTGGGGCCAACGCCCTGACTTTC
TRBJ2-1	TRBV19	TRBD2	NA	CASSPMAGELEQFF	TGTGCCAGTAGTCCTATGGCGGGAGAGCTAGAGCAGTTCTTC
TRBJ1-2	TRBV27	NA	NA	CASSPTGFGYTF	TGTGCCAGCAGTCCTACAGGGTTTGGCTACACCTTC
TRBJ2-7	TRBV30	TRBD1	NA	CAWSRLGTGRDEQYF	TGTGCCTGGAGTCGGTTGGGGACAGGGCGCGACGAGCAGTACTTC
TRBJ1-5	TRBV27	NA	once	CASSPVSGQGRQPQHF	TGTGCCAGCAGTCCCGTTTCGGGACAAGGGCGTCAGCCCCAGCATTTT
TRBJ2-1	TRBV11-3	NA	once	CASSAALHGEQFF	TGTGCCAGCAGCGCCGCCCTTCACGGTGAGCAGTTCTTC
TRBJ2-2	TRBV18	TRBD2	NA	CASSQAGAGELFF	TGTGCCAGCTCACAAGCGGGAGCCGGGGAGCTGTTTTTT
TRBJ2-7	TRBV7-2	TRBD2	NA	CASSWGLADYEQYF	TGTGCCAGCAGCTGGGGACTAGCGGACTACGAGCAGTACTTC
TRBJ2-7	TRBV12-1	NA	NA	CAGTQVVYEQYF	TGTGCCGGCACTCAAGTCGTCTACGAGCAGTACTTC
TRBJ2-7	TRBV28	NA	NA	CASTPGGTGNYEQYF	TGTGCCAGCACCCCGGGGGGGACAGGAAACTACGAGCAGTACTTC
TRBJ2-1	TRBV6-5	TRBD2	NA	CASSYSTSANEQFF	TGTGCCAGCAGTTACTCTACTAGCGCCAATGAGCAGTTCTTC
TRBJ2-7	TRBV21-1	NA	once	CASSPYPPLSSYEQYF	TGTGCCAGCAGCCCTTATCCCCCCCTGAGCTCCTACGAGCAGTACTTC
TRBJ2-1	TRBV4-2	TRBD2	NA	CASSQDLAGGYNEQFF	TGTGCCAGCAGCCAAGATCTAGCGGGAGGGTACAATGAGCAGTTCTTC
TRBJ1-3	TRBV30	NA	NA	CAWRVSSGNTIYF	TGTGCCTGGAGGGTAAGCTCTGGAAACACCATATATTTT
TRBJ2-2	TRBV11-3	TRBD2	NA	CASSAGAGREETGELFF	TGTGCCAGCAGCGCGGGGGCAGGGCGGGAGGAAACCGGGGAGCTGTTTTTT
TRBJ2-7	TRBV18	NA	NA	CASSPPGSLPFEQYF	TGTGCCAGCTCACCACCGGGCAGTCTCCCCTTCGAGCAGTACTTC
TRBJ2-1	TRBV2	TRBD2	once	CASSESSWTSGRSSYNEQFF	TGTGCCAGCAGTGAATCCTCGTGGACTAGCGGGAGAAGCTCCTACAATGAGCAGTTCTTC
TRBJ2-1	TRBV7-2	NA	NA	CASSLRGILAGSSYNEQFF	TGTGCCAGCAGCTTACGGGGGATATTGGCGGGAAGCTCCTACAATGAGCAGTTCTTC
TRBJ1-1	TRBV19	TRBD1	NA	CASTGGTGATEAFF	TGTGCTAGTACCGGGGGGACAGGGGCCACTGAAGCTTTCTTT
TRBJ1-2	TRBV4-2	NA	NA	CASSQRDYYGYTF	TGTGCCAGCAGCCAACGGGACTACTATGGCTACACCTTC
TRBJ1-4	TRBV18	NA	NA	CASSPVGEKLFF	TGTGCCAGCTCACCAGTGGGTGAAAAACTGTTTTTT
TRBJ2-5	TRBV7-2	NA	NA	CASSPGGTGNQETQYF	TGTGCCAGCAGCCCCGGGGGGACAGGTAACCAAGAGACCCAGTACTTC
TRBJ1-1	TRBV4-1	NA	NA	CASSPGRPRGVKNTEAFF	TGCGCCAGCAGCCCAGGACGCCCCCGGGGGGTTAAGAACACTGAAGCTTTCTTT
TRBJ2-7	TRBV7-9	TRBD1	NA	CASSPGTGGMNEQYF	TGTGCCAGCAGCCCCGGGACAGGGGGCATGAACGAGCAGTACTTC
TRBJ1-1	TRBV15	TRBD1	NA	CATSRPGTGNTEAFF	TGTGCCACCAGCAGGCCCGGGACAGGGAACACTGAAGCTTTCTTT
TRBJ2-5	TRBV29-1	TRBD1	NA	CSVRQGVQETQYF	TGCAGCGTGAGACAGGGGGTACAAGAGACCCAGTACTTC
TRBJ2-1	TRBV6-5	TRBD1	NA	CASSLDRGTYNEQFF	TGTGCCAGCAGTTTGGACAGGGGGACCTACAATGAGCAGTTCTTC
TRBJ1-3	TRBV7-2	NA	NA	CASSLMGGTGNTIYF	TGTGCCAGCAGCTTGATGGGTGGGACTGGAAACACCATATATTTT
TRBJ1-3	TRBV7-8	NA	once	CASSLERVSGNTIYF	TGTGCCAGCAGCTTAGAGCGAGTCTCTGGAAACACCATATATTTT
TRBJ2-7	TRBV5-4	TRBD1	NA	CASSPPGDRGLNEQYF	TGTGCCAGCAGCCCCCCAGGCGACAGGGGATTAAACGAGCAGTACTTC
TRBJ2-1	TRBV9	TRBD2	once	CASSVGWSSGDTYNEQFF	TGTGCCAGCAGCGTAGGGTGGTCTAGCGGTGATACCTACAATGAGCAGTTCTTC
TRBJ2-7	TRBV15	TRBD2	NA	CATSRDQGLAGSYEQYF	TGTGCCACCAGCAGAGATCAGGGACTAGCGGGTTCCTACGAGCAGTACTTC
TRBJ2-7	TRBV23-1	NA	NA	CARGGTFPHF	TGCGCCCGAGGGGGGACCTTTCCTCACTTC
TRBJ1-6	TRBV30	NA	NA	CAWTRTRTLHF	TGTGCCTGGACAAGGACCAGGACCCTCCACTTT
TRBJ2-3	TRBV2	NA	NA	CASSELMDTQYF	TGTGCCAGCAGTGAATTGATGGATACGCAGTATTTT
TRBJ2-5	TRBV11-3	TRBD2	NA	CASSLGSGTSGQETQYF	TGTGCCAGCAGCTTAGGCTCCGGGACTAGCGGGCAAGAGACCCAGTACTTC
TRBJ2-5	TRBV5-1	NA	NA	CASSLDREGYPETQYF	TGCGCCAGCAGCTTGGACAGGGAAGGGTACCCTGAGACCCAGTACTTC
TRBJ1-2	TRBV7-2	NA	few	CASSLQRVDYGYTF	TGTGCCAGCAGCTTACAAAGGGTTGACTATGGCTACACCTTC
TRBJ2-1	TRBV14	NA	NA	CASSQVGNYNEQFF	TGTGCCAGCAGCCAAGTTGGGAACTACAATGAGCAGTTCTTC
TRBJ2-1	TRBV29-1	TRBD2	NA	CSVLPSGRTLYSYNEQFF	TGCAGCGTTCTCCCTAGCGGGAGGACTCTCTACTCCTACAATGAGCAGTTCTTC
TRBJ1-1	TRBV6-5	NA	NA	CASSYYGGGYTEAFF	TGTGCCAGCAGTTACTACGGGGGCGGGTACACTGAAGCTTTCTTT
TRBJ1-6	TRBV2	NA	NA	CASIIDSGTRLHF	TGTGCCAGCATCATAGATTCAGGGACTCGCCTCCACTTT
TRBJ2-5	TRBV11-3	TRBD1	NA	CASSGTGYSETQYF	TGTGCCAGCAGCGGGACAGGGTATTCGGAGACCCAGTACTTC
TRBJ2-1	TRBV5-6	NA	NA	CASRGTGLGTNRGEQFF	TGTGCCAGCAGAGGCACAGGGTTGGGGACTAATAGGGGTGAGCAGTTCTTC
TRBJ1-1	TRBV5-1	NA	once	CASKLHQGTTEAFF	TGCGCCAGCAAGCTACACCAGGGGACCACTGAAGCTTTCTTT
TRBJ1-5	TRBV30	TRBD1	once	CAWSRQGDQPQHF	TGTGCCTGGAGTCGACAGGGGGATCAGCCCCAGCATTTT
TRBJ2-1	TRBV5-1	NA	NA	CASSGMTENEQFF	TGCGCCAGCAGCGGGATGACAGAAAATGAGCAGTTCTTC
TRBJ2-3	TRBV11-2	TRBD2	NA	CASSSGLAGTDTQYF	TGTGCCAGCAGCTCGGGACTAGCGGGCACAGATACGCAGTATTTT
TRBJ1-4	TRBV19	NA	NA	CASSKAGITNEKLFF	TGTGCCAGTAGTAAGGCGGGGATCACTAATGAAAAACTGTTTTTT